The clone carrying this T cell receptor beta chain was seen at least ten times. Antigen: not known. Using its own MiXCR run on the reads, TCRdb lists one record per CDR3 protein. The sample carries approximately 500,000 distinct CDR3 sequences, 15% to 20% recorded once. The record originates from a study of T cell repertoires in cytomegalovirus infection. In the study overall: Indicated by public TCR beta signatures were CMV infection and matching HLA type. Broader study findings: The ex vivo response showed dominance by HLA-C-restricted CMV-specific TCR beta clonotypes. Pooled public TCR beta family frequency picked out CMV carriers with the relevant HLA.

The CDR3 loop spans 13 amino acids. Between the trimmed V and J ends, which lost 5 bases and 7 bases, there was a span of 15 bases. Per germline, CDR1 MNHEY and CDR2 SMNVEV (reference sequence). The rearrangement joins TRBV27 to TRBJ2-7, with a weak D call TRBD2 (6 bases). This clonotype was obtained from a human donor in good health (CMV status not recorded). Some clones in this sample may be carry-over from other donors' samples. The sequenced material came from CD8+ T cells from PBMCs. CDR3 sequence (DNA): TGTGCCAGCAGTCCCCGCGGGGAATTTGAGCAGTACTTC. It specifies CASSPRGEFEQYF.